This is a list of T cell receptor beta chains from one sample in a study of blood T cell repertoires in COVID-19. Method: immunoSEQ multiplex PCR; TCRdb's copy keeps in-frame clones and lacks some. In the table there are around 140,000 clones, about 87% of which are singletons. Sequenced sample: peripheral blood. The source is a human donor with COVID-19, enrolled during active disease. The donor label of this sample is uncertain. CDR3s include the opening cysteine and the closing phenylalanine or tryptophan. The D gene is left open where the match is weak. Part of the rows lack a size; the others show once, few, many or a class for expanded clones.

j_call | clone_size | d_call | v_call | cdr3_nt | cdr3_aa
TRBJ1-5 | once | . | TRBV29-1 | TGCAGCGTTGGGCAGGATGGATTCGGTCAGCCCCAGCATTTT | CSVGQDGFGQPQHF
TRBJ1-3 | few | . | TRBV5-1 | TGCGCCAGCAGCACAGCCCCAGGGACTGGAAACACCATATATTTT | CASSTAPGTGNTIYF
TRBJ2-1 | . | TRBD2 | TRBV7-9 | TGTGCCAGCAGCTTAGGGCTAGCGGAAGGTTCGGGACAGTTCTTC | CASSLGLAEGSGQFF
TRBJ2-3 | . | TRBD2 | TRBV5-1 | TGCGCCAGCAGCTTGGGGGGACTAGCGGGAGGTACAGATACGCAGTATTTT | CASSLGGLAGGTDTQYF
TRBJ1-2 | . | TRBD1 | TRBV4-2 | TGTGCCAGCAGCCGCAGGGGGCTAGGAGGCTACACCTTC | CASSRRGLGGYTF
TRBJ1-1 | once | . | TRBV29-1 | TGCAGCGTTGGGACAGATGAAGCTTTCTTT | CSVGTDEAFF
TRBJ1-1 | few | TRBD1 | TRBV9 | TGTGCCAGCAGCGTAGAGGGGGCCCCTGAAGCTTTCTTT | CASSVEGAPEAFF
TRBJ2-1 | . | . | TRBV13 | TGTGCCAGCAGCTTTATGGCAGGGCTCTACAATGAGCAGTTCTTC | CASSFMAGLYNEQFF
TRBJ2-1 | . | TRBD2 | TRBV5-1 | TGCGCCAGCAGCCCACGGACTAGCGGGGGGGCGGTGGAGCAGTTCTTC | CASSPRTSGGAVEQFF
TRBJ2-1 | . | TRBD1 | TRBV10-1 | TGCGCCAGCAGTGATAGGGGACAGGGGTTAGAGGATGAGCAGTTCTTC | CASSDRGQGLEDEQFF
TRBJ1-6 | . | . | TRBV19 | TGTGCCAGTAGTAATCATCAGGGTCCACCCCTCCACTTT | CASSNHQGPPLHF
TRBJ2-5 | . | . | TRBV7-9 | TGTGCCAGCAGCAAGGGGGAGGGCGCGAGGACCCAGTACTTC | CASSKGEGARTQYF
TRBJ1-4 | . | TRBD1 | TRBV25-1 | TGTGCCAGCAGTGAATCGGGACAGGGGGACGAAAAACTGTTTTTT | CASSESGQGDEKLFF